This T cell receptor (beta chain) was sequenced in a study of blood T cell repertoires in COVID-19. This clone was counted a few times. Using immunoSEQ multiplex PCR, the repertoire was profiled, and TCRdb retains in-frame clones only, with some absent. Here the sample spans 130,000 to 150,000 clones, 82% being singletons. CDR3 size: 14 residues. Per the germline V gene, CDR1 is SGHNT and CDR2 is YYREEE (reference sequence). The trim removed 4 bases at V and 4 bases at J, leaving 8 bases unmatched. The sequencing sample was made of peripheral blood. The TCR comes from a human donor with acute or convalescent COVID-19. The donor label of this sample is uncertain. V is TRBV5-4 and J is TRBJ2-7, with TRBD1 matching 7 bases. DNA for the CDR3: TGTGCCAGCAGCCGGGACAGCTACGGGTACGAGCAGTACTTC. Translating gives CASSRDSYGYEQYF.